This is a list of T cell receptor beta chains from one sample in a study of cytomegalovirus exposure and HLA in healthy donors. Method: immunoSEQ multiplex PCR; TCRdb's copy keeps in-frame clones and lacks some. The data contain some 120,000 clones, about 72% of them singletons. What was sequenced was PBMCs. The source of these receptors is a man aged 25-40 years in good health and CMV-seropositive. The CDR3 runs from the conserved cysteine through the conserved F or W. Each record gives: clone size, D gene, V gene, J gene, CDR3 protein, CDR3 DNA. The D gene is left open where the match is weak. Rows give clone size only sometimes, using once, few, many, or a class for an expanded clone.

.	TRBD1	TRBV2	TRBJ2-2	CASSEGRDRGRVVTGELFF	TGTGCCAGCAGTGAAGGTCGGGACAGGGGACGTGTGGTCACCGGGGAGCTGTTTTTT
.	TRBD2	TRBV4-1	TRBJ2-1	CASSQILTSGTYNEQFF	TGCGCCAGCAGCCAAATTTTGACTAGCGGGACTTACAATGAGCAGTTCTTC
once	TRBD2	TRBV15	TRBJ2-3	CATSRGTSGSKDTQYF	TGTGCCACCAGCAGGGGGACTAGCGGGAGTAAAGATACGCAGTATTTT
.	.	TRBV21-1	TRBJ2-6	CASSKARGHQSGANVLTF	TGTGCCAGCAGCAAAGCACGCGGACACCAATCTGGGGCCAACGTCCTGACTTTC
.	TRBD2	TRBV7-2	TRBJ2-7	CASSLAGTSGSYEQYF	TGTGCCAGCAGCTTAGCCGGGACTAGCGGCTCCTACGAGCAGTACTTC
.	TRBD1	TRBV2	TRBJ1-5	CASRQGGDQPQHF	TGTGCCAGCAGACAGGGGGGGGATCAGCCCCAGCATTTT
.	.	TRBV28	TRBJ2-5	CASSVTGASGKETQYF	TGTGCCAGCAGTGTGACGGGGGCTAGCGGAAAAGAGACCCAGTACTTC
.	TRBD1	TRBV2	TRBJ2-7	CASSEGQTTYYEQYF	TGTGCCAGCAGTGAGGGACAGACTACATACTACGAGCAGTACTTC
.	.	TRBV2	TRBJ2-7	CATLQRRISYEQYF	TGTGCCACCCTACAGAGACGTATCTCCTACGAGCAGTACTTC
.	TRBD2	TRBV4-2	TRBJ2-3	CASSLTSGGGGDTQYF	TGTGCCAGCAGCCTAACTAGCGGGGGAGGAGGGGATACGCAGTATTTT
.	.	TRBV6-5	TRBJ2-7	CASSYFWGGDEQYF	TGTGCCAGCAGTTACTTTTGGGGGGGCGATGAGCAGTACTTC
.	TRBD2	TRBV5-6	TRBJ2-1	CASSSPREDHNEQFF	TGTGCCAGCAGCTCACCCCGGGAGGATCACAATGAGCAGTTCTTC
.	.	TRBV6-1	TRBJ2-5	CASSDRGNGIETQYF	TGTGCCAGCAGTGATCGGGGTAACGGGATAGAGACCCAGTACTTC
.	TRBD1	TRBV6-6	TRBJ1-1	CASSYQGDTEAFF	TGTGCCAGCAGTTACCAGGGGGATACTGAAGCTTTCTTT
few	TRBD2	TRBV28	TRBJ2-7	CASSGGLAGPESSYEQYF	TGTGCCAGCAGTGGGGGACTAGCGGGCCCGGAGAGCTCCTACGAGCAGTACTTC
many	.	TRBV5-6	TRBJ1-5	CASSLRPRNSNQPQHF	TGTGCCAGCAGCTTGAGGCCGAGGAATAGCAATCAGCCCCAGCATTTT
few	TRBD2	TRBV27	TRBJ2-3	CASTAFGTSGNTDTQYF	TGTGCCAGCACCGCCTTCGGGACTAGCGGGAACACAGATACGCAGTATTTT
.	TRBD1	TRBV15	TRBJ2-1	CATRLQGAHNEQFF	TGTGCCACCCGCCTCCAGGGGGCCCACAATGAGCAGTTCTTC
.	.	TRBV7-3	TRBJ1-1	CASSLRSNTEAFF	TGTGCCAGCAGCTTACGAAGCAACACTGAAGCTTTCTTT
.	.	TRBV28	TRBJ2-5	CASSLNSAGDLQETQYF	TGTGCCAGCAGTTTAAATAGTGCAGGGGACCTCCAAGAGACCCAGTACTTC
few	.	TRBV2	TRBJ1-2	CATYQVLYGYTF	TGTGCCACCTACCAGGTCCTATATGGCTACACCTTC
once	TRBD2	TRBV5-1	TRBJ2-3	CASEVGTSPDTQYF	TGCGCCAGCGAGGTCGGGACTAGCCCAGATACGCAGTATTTT
few	.	TRBV2	TRBJ2-1	CASARQGASYNEQFF	TGTGCCAGCGCCCGACAAGGCGCCTCCTACAATGAGCAGTTCTTC
few	.	TRBV5-1	TRBJ2-1	CASSQGTPSYNEQFF	TGCGCCAGCAGCCAGGGGACCCCCTCCTACAATGAGCAGTTCTTC
few	TRBD1	TRBV5-1	TRBJ1-1	CASSLAGQGLITEAFF	TGCGCCAGCAGCTTGGCCGGACAGGGGCTGATCACTGAAGCTTTCTTT